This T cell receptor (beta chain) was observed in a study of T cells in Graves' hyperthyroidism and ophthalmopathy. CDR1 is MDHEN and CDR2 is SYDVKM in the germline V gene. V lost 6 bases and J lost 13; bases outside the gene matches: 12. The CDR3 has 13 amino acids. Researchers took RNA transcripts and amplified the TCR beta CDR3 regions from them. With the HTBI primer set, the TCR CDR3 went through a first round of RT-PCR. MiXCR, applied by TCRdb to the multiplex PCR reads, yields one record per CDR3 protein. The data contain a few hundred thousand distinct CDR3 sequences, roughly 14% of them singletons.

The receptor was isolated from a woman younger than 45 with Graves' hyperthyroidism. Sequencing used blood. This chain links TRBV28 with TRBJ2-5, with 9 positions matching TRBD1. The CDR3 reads CASSWSRTGDRYF. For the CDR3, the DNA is TGTGCCAGCAGCTGGAGTCGGACAGGGGATAGGTACTTC.